This T cell receptor (beta chain) was retrieved from a study of OX40 agonist ivuxolimab in advanced cancers. Across the whole study: Ivuxolimab, an antibody that agonizes OX40 (CD134), was administered to the patients. Hepatocellular carcinoma, melanoma, renal cell or head and neck cancer occurred in dose-escalation patients.

Germline CDR1 SGDLS, CDR2 YYNGEE. The CDR3 loop spans 15 amino acids. The V end lost 0 bases, the J end lost 3 bases, and 12 bases lay between the germline ends. In regard to this clone: Its antigen is unknown.

Generated by immunoSEQ multiplex PCR, the TCRdb table keeps only in-frame clones and is missing some. Among about 70,000 clones listed, roughly 80% were seen once. Notes on the study in general: Average numbers of expanded clones were greater in CD8+ T cells than in CD4+.

Samples of blood were obtained at baseline, on cycle 4 day 1, and on cycle 7 day 1. The TCR originated in an adult with an advanced solid tumor such as melanoma, head and neck, liver or kidney cancer. The V call is TRBV9, the J call TRBJ1-1; D unresolved. Source: CD4+ or CD8+ T cells sorted from blood, taken in a trial of the OX40 agonist ivuxolimab. The CDR3 loop is CASSVGAISHTEAFF. The CDR3 nucleotides are TGTGCCAGCAGCGTAGGCGCGATCTCCCACACTGAAGCTTTCTTT.